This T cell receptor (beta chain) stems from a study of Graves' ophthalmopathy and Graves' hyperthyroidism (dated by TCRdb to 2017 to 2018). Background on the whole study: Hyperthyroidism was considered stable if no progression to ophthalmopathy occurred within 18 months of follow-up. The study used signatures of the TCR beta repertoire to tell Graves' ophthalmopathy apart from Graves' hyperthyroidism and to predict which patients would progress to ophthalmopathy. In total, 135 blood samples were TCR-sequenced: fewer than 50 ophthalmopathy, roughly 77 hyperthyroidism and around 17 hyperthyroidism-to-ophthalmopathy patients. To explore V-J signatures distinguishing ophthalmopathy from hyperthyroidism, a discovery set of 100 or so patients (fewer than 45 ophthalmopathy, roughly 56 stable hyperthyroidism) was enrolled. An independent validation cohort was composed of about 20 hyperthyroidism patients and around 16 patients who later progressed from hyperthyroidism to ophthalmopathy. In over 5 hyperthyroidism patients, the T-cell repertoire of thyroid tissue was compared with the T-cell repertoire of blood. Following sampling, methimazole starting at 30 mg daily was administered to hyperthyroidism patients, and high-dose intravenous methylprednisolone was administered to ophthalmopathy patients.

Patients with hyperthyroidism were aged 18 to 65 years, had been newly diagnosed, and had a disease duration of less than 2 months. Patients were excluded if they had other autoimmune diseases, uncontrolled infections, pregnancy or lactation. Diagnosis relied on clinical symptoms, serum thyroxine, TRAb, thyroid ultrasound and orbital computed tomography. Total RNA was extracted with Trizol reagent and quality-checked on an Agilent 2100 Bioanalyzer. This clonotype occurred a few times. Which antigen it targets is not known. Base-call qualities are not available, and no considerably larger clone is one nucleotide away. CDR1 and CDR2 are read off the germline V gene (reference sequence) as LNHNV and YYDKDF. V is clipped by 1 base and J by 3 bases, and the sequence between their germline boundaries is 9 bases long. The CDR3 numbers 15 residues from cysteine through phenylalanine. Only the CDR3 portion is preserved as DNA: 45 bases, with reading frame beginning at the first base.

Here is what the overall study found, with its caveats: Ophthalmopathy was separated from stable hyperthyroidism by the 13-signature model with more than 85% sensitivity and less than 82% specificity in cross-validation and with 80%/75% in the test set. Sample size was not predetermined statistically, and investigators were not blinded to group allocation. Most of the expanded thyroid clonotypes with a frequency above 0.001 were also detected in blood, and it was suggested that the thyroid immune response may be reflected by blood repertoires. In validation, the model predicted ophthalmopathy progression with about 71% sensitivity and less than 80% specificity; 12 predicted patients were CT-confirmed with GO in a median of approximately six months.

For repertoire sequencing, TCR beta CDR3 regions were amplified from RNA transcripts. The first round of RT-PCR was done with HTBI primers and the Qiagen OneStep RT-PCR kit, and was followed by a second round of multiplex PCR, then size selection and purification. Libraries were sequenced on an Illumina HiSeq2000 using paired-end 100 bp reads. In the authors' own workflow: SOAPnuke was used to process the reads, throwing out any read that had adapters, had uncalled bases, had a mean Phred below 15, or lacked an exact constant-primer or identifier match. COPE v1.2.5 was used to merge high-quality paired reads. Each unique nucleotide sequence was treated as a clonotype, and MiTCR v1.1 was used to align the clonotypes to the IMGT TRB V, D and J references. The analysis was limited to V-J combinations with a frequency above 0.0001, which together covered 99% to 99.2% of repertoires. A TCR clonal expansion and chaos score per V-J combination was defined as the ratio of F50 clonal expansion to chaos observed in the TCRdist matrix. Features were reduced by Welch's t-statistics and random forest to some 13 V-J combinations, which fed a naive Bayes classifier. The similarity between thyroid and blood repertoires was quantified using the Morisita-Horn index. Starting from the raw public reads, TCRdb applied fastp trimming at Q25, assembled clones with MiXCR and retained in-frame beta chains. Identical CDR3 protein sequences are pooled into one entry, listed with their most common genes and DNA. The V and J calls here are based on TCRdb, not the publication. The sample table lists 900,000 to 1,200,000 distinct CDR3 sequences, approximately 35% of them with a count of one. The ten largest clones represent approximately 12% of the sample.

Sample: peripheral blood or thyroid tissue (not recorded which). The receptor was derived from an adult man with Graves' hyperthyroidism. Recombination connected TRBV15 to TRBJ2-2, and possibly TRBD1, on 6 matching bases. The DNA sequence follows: TGTGCCACCAGCAGAGGGACAGTGGACACCGGGGAGCTGTTTTTT. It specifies CATSRGTVDTGELFF.